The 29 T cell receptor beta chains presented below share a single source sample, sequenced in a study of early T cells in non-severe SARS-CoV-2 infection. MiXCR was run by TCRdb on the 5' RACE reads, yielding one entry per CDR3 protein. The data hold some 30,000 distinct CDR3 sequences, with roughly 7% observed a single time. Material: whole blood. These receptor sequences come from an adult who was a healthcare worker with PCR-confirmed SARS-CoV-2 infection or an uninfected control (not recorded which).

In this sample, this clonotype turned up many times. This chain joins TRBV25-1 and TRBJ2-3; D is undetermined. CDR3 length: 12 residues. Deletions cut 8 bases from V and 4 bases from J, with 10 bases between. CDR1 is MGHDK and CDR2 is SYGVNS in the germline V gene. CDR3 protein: CASSGPADTQYF. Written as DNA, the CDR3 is TGTGCCAGCTCCGGACCAGCAGATACGCAGTATTTT.

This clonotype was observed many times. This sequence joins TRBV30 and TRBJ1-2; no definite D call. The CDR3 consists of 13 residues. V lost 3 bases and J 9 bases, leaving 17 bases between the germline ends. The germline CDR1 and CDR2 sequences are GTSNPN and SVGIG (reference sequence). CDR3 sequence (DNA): TGTGCCTGGAGCGGTGCTGGCGCTTGGAGCTACACCTTC. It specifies CAWSGAGAWSYTF.

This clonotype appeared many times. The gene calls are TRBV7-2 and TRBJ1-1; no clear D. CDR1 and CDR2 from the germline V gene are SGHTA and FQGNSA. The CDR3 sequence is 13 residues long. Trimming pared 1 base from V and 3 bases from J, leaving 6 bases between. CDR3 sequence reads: CASSLVVHTEAFF. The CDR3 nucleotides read TGTGCCAGCAGCTTAGTGGTCCACACTGAAGCTTTCTTT.

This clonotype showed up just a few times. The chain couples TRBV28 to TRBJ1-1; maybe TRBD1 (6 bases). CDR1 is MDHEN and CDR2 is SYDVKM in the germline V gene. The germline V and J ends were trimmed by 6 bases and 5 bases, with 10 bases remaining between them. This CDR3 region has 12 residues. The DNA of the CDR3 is TGTGCCAGCAGCCGCAGGGGAACTGAAGCTTTCTTT. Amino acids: CASSRRGTEAFF.

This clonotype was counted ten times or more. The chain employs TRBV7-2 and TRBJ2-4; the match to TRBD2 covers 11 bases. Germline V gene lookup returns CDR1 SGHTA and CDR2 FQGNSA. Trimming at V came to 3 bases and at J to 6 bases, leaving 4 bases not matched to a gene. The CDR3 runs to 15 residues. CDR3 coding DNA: TGTGCCAGCAGCTTGGTAGCGGGGGGGCCAAACATTCAGTACTTC. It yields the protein CASSLVAGGPNIQYF.

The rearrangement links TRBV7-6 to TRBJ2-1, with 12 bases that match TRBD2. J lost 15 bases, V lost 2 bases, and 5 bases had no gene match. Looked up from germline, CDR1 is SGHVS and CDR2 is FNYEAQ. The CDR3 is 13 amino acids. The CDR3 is CASSLPGLAGRFF. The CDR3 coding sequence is TGTGCCAGCAGCTTACCCGGACTAGCGGGACGGTTCTTC.

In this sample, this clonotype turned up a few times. CDR3 in amino acids: CASSVAYPGNEQFF. The CDR3 DNA sequence: TGTGCCAGCAGCGTCGCCTACCCTGGTAATGAGCAGTTCTTC. The chain joins TRBV9 to TRBJ2-1; D is uncertain. There are 14 residues in the CDR3. Trimming removed 2 bases at V and 7 bases at J, with 13 bases between. Looked up from germline, CDR1 is SGDLS and CDR2 is YYNGEE.

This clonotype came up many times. The CDR3: CASSPGTGQYTEAFF. CDR3 in DNA: TGTGCCAGCTCACCCGGGACAGGACAGTATACTGAAGCTTTCTTT. The chain combines TRBV18 with TRBJ1-1, with 8 bases that match TRBD1. Germline V lookup: CDR1 KGHSH, CDR2 LQKENI. The CDR3 is made up of 15 amino acids. Trimming at V came to 3 bases and at J to 5 bases, leaving 8 bases not matched to a gene. Based on the CDR3 plus reference TRBV18 and TRBJ1-1, the full variable domain is NAGVMQNPRHLVRRRGQEARLRCSPMKGHSHVYWYRQLPEEGLKFMVYLQKENIIDESGMPKERFSAEFPKEGPSILRIQQVVRGDSAAYFCASSPGTGQYTEAFFGQGTRLTVV.

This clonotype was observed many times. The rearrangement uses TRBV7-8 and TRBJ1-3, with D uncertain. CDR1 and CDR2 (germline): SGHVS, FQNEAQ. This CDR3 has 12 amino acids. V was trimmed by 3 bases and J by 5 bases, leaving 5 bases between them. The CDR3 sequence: CASSFPRNTIYF. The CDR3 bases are TGTGCCAGCAGCTTCCCTCGAAACACCATATATTTT.

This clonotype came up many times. The chain's CDR3 is CASSSRPEGSPLHF. CDR3 nucleotide sequence: TGTGCCAGCAGTTCCAGGCCTGAAGGTTCACCCCTCCACTTT. The genes are TRBV6-5 and TRBJ1-6; D unresolved. Trimming took off 4 bases at V and 9 bases at J, with 13 bases between the two ends. This CDR3 has 14 residues. CDR1 is MNHEY, CDR2 SVGAGI, per germline.

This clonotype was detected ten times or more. CDR3: CASSEGTGGSEKLFF. In DNA, the CDR3 is TGTGCCAGCAGTGAAGGGACAGGGGGTTCGGAAAAACTGTTTTTT. V usage is TRBV2 and J usage is TRBJ1-4, with TRBD1 matching 10 bases. CDR3 length: 15 amino acids. Germline lookup yields CDR1 SNHLY and CDR2 FYNNEI. V was pared by 1 base and J by 8 bases, with 4 bases of the junction left unmatched.

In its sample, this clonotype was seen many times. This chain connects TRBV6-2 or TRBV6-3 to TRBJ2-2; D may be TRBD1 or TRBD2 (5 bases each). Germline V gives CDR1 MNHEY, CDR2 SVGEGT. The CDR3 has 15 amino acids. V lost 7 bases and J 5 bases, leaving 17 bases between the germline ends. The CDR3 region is CASTTPRGATGELFF. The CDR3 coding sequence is TGTGCCAGCACAACTCCCCGGGGCGCGACCGGGGAGCTGTTTTTT.

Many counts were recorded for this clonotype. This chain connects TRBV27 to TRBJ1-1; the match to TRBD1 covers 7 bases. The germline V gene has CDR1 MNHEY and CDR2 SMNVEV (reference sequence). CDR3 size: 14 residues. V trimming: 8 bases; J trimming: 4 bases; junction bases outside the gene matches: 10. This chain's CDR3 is CASGRLGGGTEAFF. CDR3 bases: TGTGCCAGCGGCCGGCTAGGGGGCGGCACTGAAGCTTTCTTT.

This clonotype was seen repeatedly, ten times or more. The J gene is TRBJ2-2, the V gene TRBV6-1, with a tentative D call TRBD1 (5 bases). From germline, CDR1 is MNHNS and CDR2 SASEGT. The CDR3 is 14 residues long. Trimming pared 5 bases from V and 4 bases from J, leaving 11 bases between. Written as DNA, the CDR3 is TGTGCCAGCAGTCTGGGGCAGATCACCGGGGAGCTGTTTTTT. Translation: CASSLGQITGELFF.

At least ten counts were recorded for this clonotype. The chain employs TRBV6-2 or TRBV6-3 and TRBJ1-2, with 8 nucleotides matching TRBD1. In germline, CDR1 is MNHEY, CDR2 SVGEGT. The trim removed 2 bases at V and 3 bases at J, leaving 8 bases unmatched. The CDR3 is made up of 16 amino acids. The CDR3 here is CASSYPPRGQDYGYTF. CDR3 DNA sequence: TGTGCCAGCAGTTACCCTCCCAGGGGGCAGGACTATGGCTACACCTTC.

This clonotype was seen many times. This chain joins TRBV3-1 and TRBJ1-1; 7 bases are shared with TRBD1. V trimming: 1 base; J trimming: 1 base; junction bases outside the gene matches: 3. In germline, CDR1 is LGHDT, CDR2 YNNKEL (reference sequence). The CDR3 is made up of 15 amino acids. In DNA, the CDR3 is TGTGCCAGCAGCCAAGGTTGGACAGGGAACACTGAAGCTTTCTTT. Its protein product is CASSQGWTGNTEAFF. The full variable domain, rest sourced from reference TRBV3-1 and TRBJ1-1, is DTAVSQTPKYLVTQMGNDKSIKCEQNLGHDTMYWYKQDSKKFLKIMFSYNNKELIINETVPNRFSPKSPDKAHLNLHINSLELGDSAVYFCASSQGWTGNTEAFFGQGTRLTVV.

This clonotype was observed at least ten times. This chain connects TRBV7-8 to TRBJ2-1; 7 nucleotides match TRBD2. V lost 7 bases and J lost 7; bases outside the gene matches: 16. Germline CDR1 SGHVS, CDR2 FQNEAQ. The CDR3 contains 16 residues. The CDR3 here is CASNTYPGRVWNEQFF. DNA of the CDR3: TGTGCCAGCAACACCTACCCGGGGAGGGTTTGGAATGAGCAGTTCTTC.

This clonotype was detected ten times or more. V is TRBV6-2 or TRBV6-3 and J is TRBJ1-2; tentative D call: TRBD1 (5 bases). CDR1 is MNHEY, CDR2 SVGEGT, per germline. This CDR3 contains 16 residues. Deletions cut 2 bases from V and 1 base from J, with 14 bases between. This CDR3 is CASSYGARQNNYGYTF. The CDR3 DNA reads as TGTGCCAGCAGTTACGGGGCCAGACAGAATAACTATGGCTACACCTTC.

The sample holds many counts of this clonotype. The CDR3, as DNA: TGTGCCAGCAGCCCGGACCCTAGCGGGGGTACCGGCGAGCAGTACTTC. Protein product: CASSPDPSGGTGEQYF. This chain links TRBV5-6 with TRBJ2-7; 10 nucleotides match TRBD2. From germline, CDR1 is SGHDT and CDR2 YYEEEE. The J segment lost 6 bases and the V segment lost 4 bases, leaving 13 bases of the junction unmatched. The CDR3 spans 16 residues.

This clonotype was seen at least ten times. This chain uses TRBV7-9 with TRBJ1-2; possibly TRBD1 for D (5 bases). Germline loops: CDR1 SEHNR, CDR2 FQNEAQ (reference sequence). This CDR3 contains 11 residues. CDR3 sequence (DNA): TGTGCAGGGGCGGATAACTATGGCTACACCTTC. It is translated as CAGADNYGYTF.

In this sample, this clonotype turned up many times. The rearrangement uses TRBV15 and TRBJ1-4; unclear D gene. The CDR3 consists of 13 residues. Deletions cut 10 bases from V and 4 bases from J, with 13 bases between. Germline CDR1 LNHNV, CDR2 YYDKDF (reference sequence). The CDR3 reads CASNRGFNEKLFF. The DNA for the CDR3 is TGTGCCAGCAACCGGGGTTTTAATGAAAAACTGTTTTTT.

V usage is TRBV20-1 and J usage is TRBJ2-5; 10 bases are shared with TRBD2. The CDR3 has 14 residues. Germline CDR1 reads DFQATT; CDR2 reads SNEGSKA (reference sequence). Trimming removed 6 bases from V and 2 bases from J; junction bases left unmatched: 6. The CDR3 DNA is TGCAGTGCGGTAGGACTAGCGGAACAAGAGACCCAGTACTTC. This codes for CSAVGLAEQETQYF.

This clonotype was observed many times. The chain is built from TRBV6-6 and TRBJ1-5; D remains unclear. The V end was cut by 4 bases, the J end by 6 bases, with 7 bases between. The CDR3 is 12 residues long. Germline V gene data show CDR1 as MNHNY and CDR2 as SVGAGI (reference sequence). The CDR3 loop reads CASSSGVQPQHF. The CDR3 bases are TGTGCCAGCAGTTCCGGGGTTCAGCCCCAGCATTTT.

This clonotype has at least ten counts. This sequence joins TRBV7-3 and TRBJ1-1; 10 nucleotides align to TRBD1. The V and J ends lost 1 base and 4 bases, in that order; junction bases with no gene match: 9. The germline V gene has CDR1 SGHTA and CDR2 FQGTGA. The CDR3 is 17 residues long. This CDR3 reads CASSLRQGANPLTEAFF. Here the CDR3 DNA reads TGTGCCAGCAGCTTAAGACAGGGGGCTAATCCTCTCACTGAAGCTTTCTTT.

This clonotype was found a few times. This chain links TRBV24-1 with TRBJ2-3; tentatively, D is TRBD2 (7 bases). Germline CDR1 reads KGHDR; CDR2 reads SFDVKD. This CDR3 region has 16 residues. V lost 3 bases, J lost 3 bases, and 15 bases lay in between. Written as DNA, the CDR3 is TGTGCCACCAGTGATGCTAGGGGGGAGGGGACAGATACGCAGTATTTT. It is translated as CATSDARGEGTDTQYF.

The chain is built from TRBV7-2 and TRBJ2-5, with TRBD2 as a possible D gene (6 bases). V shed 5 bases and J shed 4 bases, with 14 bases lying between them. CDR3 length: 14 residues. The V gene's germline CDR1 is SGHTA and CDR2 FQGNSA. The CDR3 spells CASSPGDSGETQYF. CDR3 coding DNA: TGTGCCAGCAGCCCCGGGGATAGCGGAGAGACCCAGTACTTC.

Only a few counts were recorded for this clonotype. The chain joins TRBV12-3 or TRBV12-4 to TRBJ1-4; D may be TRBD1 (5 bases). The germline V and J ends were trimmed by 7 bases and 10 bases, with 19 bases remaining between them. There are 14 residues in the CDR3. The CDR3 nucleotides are TGTGCCAGCACCCCGACAGTTCGGGCCCGAAAACTGTTTTTT. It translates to CASTPTVRARKLFF.

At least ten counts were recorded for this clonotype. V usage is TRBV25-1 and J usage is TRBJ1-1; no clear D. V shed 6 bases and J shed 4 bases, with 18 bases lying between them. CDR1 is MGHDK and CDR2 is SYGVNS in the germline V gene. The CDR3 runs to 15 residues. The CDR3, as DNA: TGTGCCAGCAGCAAAGCACGGACGCTGAGCACTGAAGCTTTCTTT. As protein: CASSKARTLSTEAFF.

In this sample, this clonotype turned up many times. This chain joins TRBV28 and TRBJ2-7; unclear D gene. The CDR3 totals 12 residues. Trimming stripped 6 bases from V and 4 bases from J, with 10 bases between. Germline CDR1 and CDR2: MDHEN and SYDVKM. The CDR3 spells CASRDGYYEQYF. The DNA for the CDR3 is TGTGCCAGCAGGGACGGATATTACGAGCAGTACTTC.